The clone carrying this TCR beta chain was picked up many times. This entry belongs to a study of T-cell memory formation after mild COVID-19. TCRdb analysed the 5' RACE reads with MiXCR anew, one entry per CDR3 protein. Of about 450,000 distinct CDR3 sequences in the sample, about 25% are singletons; the top ten hold around 13%. The ends were cut back, 8 bases at V and 7 bases at J, with 17 bases in the middle. The germline V gene has CDR1 SGHVS and CDR2 FNYEAQ. The CDR3 loop spans 14 amino acids. This clonotype originated in an adult woman who had mild COVID-19 (a few samples of this study predate the infection). Cell type and time point are not known. Sequences were obtained from PBMCs or a T cell subset sorted from them (not recorded which). This chain joins TRBV7-6 and TRBJ2-2; D unresolved. The CDR3 sequence: CASGRRSLGGELFF. The DNA for the CDR3 is TGTGCCAGCGGTAGAAGATCGCTTGGCGGGGAGCTGTTTTTT.